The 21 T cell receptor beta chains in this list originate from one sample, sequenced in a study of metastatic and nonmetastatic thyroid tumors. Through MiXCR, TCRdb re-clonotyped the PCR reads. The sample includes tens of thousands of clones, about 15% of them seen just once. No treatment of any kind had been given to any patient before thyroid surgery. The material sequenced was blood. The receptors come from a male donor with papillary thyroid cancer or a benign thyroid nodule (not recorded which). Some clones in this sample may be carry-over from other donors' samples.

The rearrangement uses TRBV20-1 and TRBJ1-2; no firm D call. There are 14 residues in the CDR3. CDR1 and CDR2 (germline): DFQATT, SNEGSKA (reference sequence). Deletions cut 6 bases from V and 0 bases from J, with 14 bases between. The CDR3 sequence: CSATGRESNYGYTF. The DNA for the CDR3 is TGCAGTGCCACCGGGAGAGAATCTAACTATGGCTACACCTTC.

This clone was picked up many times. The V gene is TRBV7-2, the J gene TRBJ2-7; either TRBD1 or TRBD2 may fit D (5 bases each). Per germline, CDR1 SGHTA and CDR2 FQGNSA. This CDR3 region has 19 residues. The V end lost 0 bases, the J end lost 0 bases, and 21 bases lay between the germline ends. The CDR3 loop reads CASSLAGTGLSLSSYEQYF. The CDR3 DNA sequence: TGTGCCAGCAGCTTAGCCGGGACGGGCCTCTCCTTAAGCTCCTACGAGCAGTACTTC.

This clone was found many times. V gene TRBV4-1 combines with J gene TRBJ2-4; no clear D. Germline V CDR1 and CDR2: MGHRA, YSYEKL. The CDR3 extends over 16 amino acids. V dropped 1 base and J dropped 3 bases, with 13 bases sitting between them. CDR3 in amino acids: CASSQVPFLGKNIQYF. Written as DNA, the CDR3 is TGCGCCAGCAGCCAAGTTCCCTTCCTAGGCAAAAACATTCAGTACTTC.

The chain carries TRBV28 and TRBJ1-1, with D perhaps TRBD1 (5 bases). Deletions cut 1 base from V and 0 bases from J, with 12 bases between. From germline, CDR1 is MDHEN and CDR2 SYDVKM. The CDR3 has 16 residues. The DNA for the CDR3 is TGTGCCAGCAGTTTATCCCTGCGGGGGTTGAACACTGAAGCTTTCTTT. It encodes CASSLSLRGLNTEAFF.

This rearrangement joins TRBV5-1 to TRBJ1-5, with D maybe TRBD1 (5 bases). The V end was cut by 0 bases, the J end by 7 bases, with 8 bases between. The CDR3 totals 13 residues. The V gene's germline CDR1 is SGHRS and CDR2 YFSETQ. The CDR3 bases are TGCGCCAGCAGCTTGGCGCGGGGGCAGCCCCAGCATTTT. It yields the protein CASSLARGQPQHF. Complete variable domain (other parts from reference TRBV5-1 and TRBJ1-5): KAGVTQTPRYLIKTRGQQVTLSCSPISGHRSVSWYQQTPGQGLQFLFEYFSETQRNKGNFPGRFSGRQFSNSRSEMNVSTLELGDSALYLCASSLARGQPQHFGDGTRLSIL.

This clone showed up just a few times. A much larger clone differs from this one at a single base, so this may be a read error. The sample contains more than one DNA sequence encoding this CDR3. Here the CDR3 reads CAWSLGLGSTGELFF. The DNA of the CDR3 is TGTGCCTGGAGCCTGGGATTAGGTTCCACCGGGGAGCTGTTTTTC. The rearrangement joins TRBV30 to TRBJ2-2; a weak D match, TRBD2 (5 bases). The CDR3 consists of 15 residues. Germline CDR1 and CDR2: GTSNPN and SVGIG (reference sequence). The whole variable domain, remainder taken from reference TRBV30 and TRBJ2-2, is SQTIHQWPATLVQPVGSPLSLECTVEGTSNPNLYWYRQAAGRGLQLLFYSVGIGQISSEVPQNLSASRPQDRQFILSSKKLLLSDSGFYLCAWSLGLGSTGELFFGEGSRLTVL.

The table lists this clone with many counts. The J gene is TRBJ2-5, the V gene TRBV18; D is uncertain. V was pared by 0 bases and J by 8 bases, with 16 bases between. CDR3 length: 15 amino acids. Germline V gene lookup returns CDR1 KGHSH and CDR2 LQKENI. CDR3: CASSPPNSDPGTQYF. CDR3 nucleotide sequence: TGTGCCAGCTCACCACCGAATTCAGACCCAGGTACCCAGTACTTC.

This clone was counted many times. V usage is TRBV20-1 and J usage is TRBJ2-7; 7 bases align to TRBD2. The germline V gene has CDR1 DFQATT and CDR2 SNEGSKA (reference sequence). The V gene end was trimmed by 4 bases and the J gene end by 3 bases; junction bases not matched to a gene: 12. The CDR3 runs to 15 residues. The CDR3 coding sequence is TGCAGTGCTATGGAAATGGCTAGCGGAGACTACGAGCAGTACTTC. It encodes CSAMEMASGDYEQYF.

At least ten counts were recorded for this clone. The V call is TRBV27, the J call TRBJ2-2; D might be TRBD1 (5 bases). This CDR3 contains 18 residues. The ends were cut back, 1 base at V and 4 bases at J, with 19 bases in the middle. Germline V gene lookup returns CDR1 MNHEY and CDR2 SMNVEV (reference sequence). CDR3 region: CASSLYWLQGAGTGELFF. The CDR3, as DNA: TGTGCCAGCAGTTTATATTGGCTCCAAGGGGCCGGCACCGGGGAGCTGTTTTTT.

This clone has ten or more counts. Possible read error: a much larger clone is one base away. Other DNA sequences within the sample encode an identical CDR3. CDR3 nucleotide sequence: TGTGCCAGCAGCCCTTCGCCGGGGGCTGGGGCTAATGAAAAACTGTTTTTC. This gives the protein CASSPSPGAGANEKLFF. The chain employs TRBV9 and TRBJ1-4, with TRBD1 as a possible D gene (6 bases). The CDR3 is 17 amino acids. Germline V gene lookup returns CDR1 SGDLS and CDR2 YYNGEE.

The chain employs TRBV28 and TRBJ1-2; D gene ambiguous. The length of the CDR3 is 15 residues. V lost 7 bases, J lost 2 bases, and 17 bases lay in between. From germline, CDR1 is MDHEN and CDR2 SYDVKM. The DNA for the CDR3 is TGTGCCAGCATCAACCTCTTGTCAGTCAACTATGGCTACACCTTC. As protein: CASINLLSVNYGYTF.

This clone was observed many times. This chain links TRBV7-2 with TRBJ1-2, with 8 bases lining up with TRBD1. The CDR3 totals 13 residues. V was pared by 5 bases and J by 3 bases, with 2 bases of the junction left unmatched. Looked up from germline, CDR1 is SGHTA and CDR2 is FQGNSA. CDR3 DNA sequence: TGTGCCAGCAGCCTGACAGGGGACTATGGCTACACCTTC. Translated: CASSLTGDYGYTF.

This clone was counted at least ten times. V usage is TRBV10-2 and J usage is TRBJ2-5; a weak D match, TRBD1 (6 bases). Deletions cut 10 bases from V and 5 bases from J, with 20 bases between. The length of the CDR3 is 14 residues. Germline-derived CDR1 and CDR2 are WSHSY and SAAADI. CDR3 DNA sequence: TGCGCCACCGGCGTACAGGGAAGTGGGGAGACCCAGTACTTC. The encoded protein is CATGVQGSGETQYF.

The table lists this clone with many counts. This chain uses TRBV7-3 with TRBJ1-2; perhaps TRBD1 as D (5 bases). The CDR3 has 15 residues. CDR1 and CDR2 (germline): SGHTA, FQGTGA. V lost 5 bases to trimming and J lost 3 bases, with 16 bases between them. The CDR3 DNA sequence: TGTGCCAGCAGCCCGGTGGGCGGGACTGACTATGGCTACACCTTC. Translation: CASSPVGGTDYGYTF.

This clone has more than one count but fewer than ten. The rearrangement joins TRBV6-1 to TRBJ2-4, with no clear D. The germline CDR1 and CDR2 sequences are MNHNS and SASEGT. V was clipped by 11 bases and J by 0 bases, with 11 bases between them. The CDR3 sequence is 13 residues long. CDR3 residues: CAVRALAKNIQYF. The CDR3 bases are TGTGCCGTCCGGGCCCTAGCCAAAAACATTCAGTACTTC.

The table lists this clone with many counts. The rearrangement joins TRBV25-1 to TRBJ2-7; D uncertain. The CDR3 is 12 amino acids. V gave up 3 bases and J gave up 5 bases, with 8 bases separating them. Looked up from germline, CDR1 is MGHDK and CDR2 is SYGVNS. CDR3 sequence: CASSEPRDEQYF. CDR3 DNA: TGTGCCAGCAGTGAGCCTCGGGACGAGCAGTACTTC.

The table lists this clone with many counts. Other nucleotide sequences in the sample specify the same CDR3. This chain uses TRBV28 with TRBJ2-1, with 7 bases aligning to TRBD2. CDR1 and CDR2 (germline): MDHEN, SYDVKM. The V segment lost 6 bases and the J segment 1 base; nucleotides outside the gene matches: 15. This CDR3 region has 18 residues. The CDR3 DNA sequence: TGTGCCAGCAGCCCCGGACTAGTTGGGGACGAGTCCTACAATGAGCAGTTCTTC. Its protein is CASSPGLVGDESYNEQFF.

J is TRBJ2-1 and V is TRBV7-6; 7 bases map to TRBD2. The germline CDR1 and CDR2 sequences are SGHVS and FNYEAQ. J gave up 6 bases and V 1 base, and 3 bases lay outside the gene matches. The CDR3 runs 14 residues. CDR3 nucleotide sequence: TGTGCCAGCAGCTTAGGGGACTACGGCAATGAGCAGTTCTTC. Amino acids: CASSLGDYGNEQFF. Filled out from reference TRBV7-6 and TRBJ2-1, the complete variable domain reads GAGVSQSPRYKVTKRGQDVALRCDPISGHVSLYWYRQALGQGPEFLTYFNYEAQQDKSGLPNDRFSAERPEGSISTLTIQRTEQRDSAMYRCASSLGDYGNEQFFGPGTRLTVL.

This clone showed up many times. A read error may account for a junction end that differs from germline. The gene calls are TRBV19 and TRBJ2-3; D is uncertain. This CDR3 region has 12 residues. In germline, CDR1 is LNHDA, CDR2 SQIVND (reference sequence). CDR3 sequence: CASSITADTQYF. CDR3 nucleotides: TGTGCCAGCAGTATTACGGCAGATACGCAGTATTTT.

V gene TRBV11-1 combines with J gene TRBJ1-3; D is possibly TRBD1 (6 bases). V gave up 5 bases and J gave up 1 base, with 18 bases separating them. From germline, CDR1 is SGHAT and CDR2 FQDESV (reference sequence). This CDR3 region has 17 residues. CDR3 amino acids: CASSKYYRGGSGNTIYF. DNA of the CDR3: TGTGCCAGCAGCAAATACTACAGAGGGGGGTCTGGAAACACCATATATTTT. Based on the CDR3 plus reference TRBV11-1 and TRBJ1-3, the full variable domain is EAEVAQSPRYKITEKSQAVAFWCDPISGHATLYWYRQILGQGPELLVQFQDESVVDDSQLPKDRFSAERLKGVDSTLKIQPAELGDSAMYLCASSKYYRGGSGNTIYFGEGSWLTVV.

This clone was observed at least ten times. The CDR3 nucleotides read TGTGCCAGCAGCACCCGAGGAGCGACTTACTCCTACGAGCAGTACTTC. Its translation is CASSTRGATYSYEQYF. The chain carries TRBV11-2 and TRBJ2-7; D remains unclear. The germline V gene encodes CDR1 SGHAT and CDR2 FQNNGV. The V end was cut by 5 bases, the J end by 0 bases, with 17 bases between. This CDR3 has 16 amino acids.